Shown below are 6 T cell receptor beta chains from a single sample sequenced in a study of OX40 agonist ivuxolimab in advanced cancers. Profiling relied on immunoSEQ multiplex PCR, and the TCRdb table lists in-frame clones only, not all of them. The sample gives approximately 81,000 clones, around 93% of which show up once; approximately 15% is in the top ten. This sample comprised CD4+ or CD8+ T cells sorted from blood, obtained in a trial of the OX40 agonist ivuxolimab. Receptors originate from an adult with an advanced solid tumor such as melanoma, head and neck, liver or kidney cancer.

The V call is TRBV29-1, the J call TRBJ1-1; D uncertain. The ends were cut back, 6 bases at V and 5 bases at J, with 10 bases in the middle. CDR1 and CDR2 (germline): SQVTM, ANQGSEA. This CDR3 spans 11 amino acids. The CDR3 spells CSVAQGTEAFF. In DNA form, the CDR3 reads TGCAGCGTCGCACAAGGGACTGAAGCTTTCTTT.

The chain links TRBV6-5 to TRBJ1-2; tentatively, D is TRBD1 (6 bases). Per the germline V gene, CDR1 is MNHEY and CDR2 is SVGAGI. CDR3 length: 16 residues. Between the trimmed V and J ends, which lost 3 bases and 4 bases, there was a span of 18 bases. In nucleotides, the CDR3 is TGTGCCAGCAGTTATTTACAGGGTAGACCCATCTATGGCTACACCTTC. It encodes CASSYLQGRPIYGYTF.

The V call is TRBV9, the J call TRBJ2-5; TRBD2 agrees at 9 bases. CDR3 size: 17 residues. In germline, CDR1 is SGDLS, CDR2 YYNGEE. The J segment lost 3 bases and the V segment lost 0 bases, leaving 9 bases of the junction unmatched. The CDR3 region is CASSVEASGDWEETQYF. CDR3 bases: TGTGCCAGCAGCGTAGAGGCTAGCGGGGACTGGGAAGAGACCCAGTACTTC.

Points on this clone: Other DNA sequences within the sample encode an identical CDR3. This chain joins TRBV27 and TRBJ1-1, with a possible D match to TRBD1 (5 bases). CDR3 size: 13 residues. V was cut by 2 bases and J by 3 bases, with 7 bases left in between. The germline gives CDR1 MNHEY, CDR2 SMNVEV (reference sequence). The CDR3 nucleotides are TGTGCCAGCAGTTTAGGGGCTTACACTGAAGCTTTCTTT. Translation gives CASSLGAYTEAFF.

The chain uses TRBV10-1 and TRBJ1-3, with D hard to call. Germline CDR1 reads WNHNN; CDR2 reads SYGVQD (reference sequence). The ends were cut back, 3 bases at V and 0 bases at J, with 6 bases in the middle. The CDR3 spans 14 residues. CDR3 region: CASSEGFSGNTIYF. The CDR3 DNA follows: TGCGCCAGCAGTGAAGGGTTCTCTGGAAACACCATATATTTT.

This clone came up once. The rearrangement uses TRBV19 and TRBJ2-7; D may be TRBD2 (6 bases). The V gene's germline CDR1 is LNHDA and CDR2 SQIVND (reference sequence). CDR3 length equals 16 residues. V was pared by 3 bases and J by 2 bases, with 17 bases between. Here the CDR3 DNA reads TGTGCCAGTAGTATCGGGGGACCTTATCTGGCCTACGAGCAGTACTTC. This translates into CASSIGGPYLAYEQYF.